The rows below give T cell receptor beta chains drawn from one sample of a study of Graves' ophthalmopathy and Graves' hyperthyroidism. TCRdb recomputed calls from the multiplex PCR reads with MiXCR, one row per CDR3 protein. The data show approximately 460,000 distinct CDR3 sequences, with 14% seen just once and over 7.5% held by the top ten. Sequencing was performed on blood. The origin of the receptors is a woman in her 30s with Graves' ophthalmopathy. Both conserved end residues are part of each CDR3. A D gene is named only where the DNA matches it firmly. Size is omitted from some rows. Given values are once, few, many or a class for expanded clones.

cdr3_length,j_call,v_call,clone_size,d_call,cdr3_aa,cdr3_nt
15,TRBJ1-5,TRBV27,many,TRBD1,CASRGQGGVEQPQHF,TGTGCCAGCAGGGGACAGGGGGGGGTTGAACAGCCCCAGCATTTT
12,TRBJ2-7,TRBV30,many,TRBD2,CAWSSGAYEQYF,TGTGCCTGGAGTAGCGGGGCCTACGAGCAGTACTTC
15,TRBJ1-1,TRBV10-3,many,TRBD1,CAISTPGQGATEAFF,TGTGCCATCAGTACTCCGGGACAGGGGGCGACTGAAGCTTTCTTT
12,TRBJ1-1,TRBV19,many,TRBD1,CASRARQGEAFF,TGTGCCAGTAGGGCCAGACAGGGTGAAGCTTTCTTT
13,TRBJ1-5,TRBV4-2,.,.,CASSLDQDQPQHF,TGTGCCAGCAGCCTCGACCAGGATCAGCCCCAGCATTTT
16,TRBJ2-1,TRBV28,.,.,CASSFERSSSYNEQFF,TGTGCCAGCAGTTTTGAGAGGTCGAGCTCCTACAATGAGCAGTTCTTC
14,TRBJ2-7,TRBV20-1,many,.,CSARPAGGTGEQYF,TGCAGTGCTAGACCCGCCGGGGGCACGGGAGAGCAGTACTTC
12,TRBJ1-1,TRBV11-2,many,.,CASSLDRPEAFF,TGTGCCAGCAGCCTCGACAGGCCAGAAGCTTTCTTT
15,TRBJ2-5,TRBV11-2,few,TRBD1,CASSLDPGGPETQYF,TGTGCCAGCAGCTTAGACCCAGGGGGCCCCGAGACCCAGTACTTC
15,TRBJ1-1,TRBV28,many,.,CASSLPSYGDTEAFF,TGTGCCAGCAGTTTACCTTCGTACGGGGACACTGAAGCTTTCTTT
14,TRBJ1-1,TRBV10-1,many,.,CASTITPRGTEAFF,TGCGCCAGCACCATTACCCCCCGGGGCACTGAAGCTTTCTTT
14,TRBJ1-1,TRBV11-2,many,.,CASSPTATKTEAFF,TGTGCCAGCAGCCCGACAGCGACAAAGACTGAAGCTTTCTTT
16,TRBJ2-4,TRBV5-1,few,TRBD1,CASSPKQGAQKNIQYF,TGCGCCAGCAGCCCAAAACAGGGGGCCCAAAAAAACATTCAGTACTTC
16,TRBJ2-5,TRBV15,.,.,CATSRDYEGGQETQYF,TGTGCCACCAGCAGGGACTACGAAGGGGGCCAAGAGACCCAGTACTTC
16,TRBJ2-5,TRBV6-5,.,.,CASSSDGRQYQETQYF,TGTGCCAGCAGTTCCGACGGGCGACAGTACCAAGAGACCCAGTACTTC
14,TRBJ1-2,TRBV6-5,many,TRBD1,CASRSGTGGIGYTF,TGTGCCAGCAGATCCGGGACAGGGGGTATTGGCTACACCTTC
13,TRBJ2-3,TRBV12-5,many,.,CASGLWGTDTQYF,TGTGCTAGTGGTTTGTGGGGGACAGATACGCAGTATTTT
12,TRBJ2-7,TRBV4-1,many,.,CASSQRTSEQYF,TGCGCCAGCAGCCAAAGGACGAGCGAGCAGTACTTC
15,TRBJ2-2,TRBV6-4,many,TRBD2,CASSDSGGNTGELFF,TGTGCCAGCAGTGACAGCGGGGGGAACACCGGGGAGCTGTTTTTT
13,TRBJ2-5,TRBV2,many,.,CASTSRVGETQYF,TGTGCCAGCACCTCGCGGGTTGGGGAGACCCAGTACTTC
14,TRBJ2-7,TRBV18,many,TRBD1,CASSQAGGTTKQYF,TGTGCCAGCTCCCAGGCAGGGGGTACTACGAAGCAGTACTTC
13,TRBJ1-1,TRBV7-9,many,.,CASSPAGFTEAFF,TGTGCCAGCAGCCCGGCAGGGTTCACTGAAGCTTTCTTT
15,TRBJ2-4,TRBV4-1,.,.,CASSLVRLAKNIQYF,TGCGCCAGCAGCCTTGTAAGACTAGCCAAAAACATTCAGTACTTC
15,TRBJ1-5,TRBV10-2,many,.,CASRKGPYSNQPQHF,TGCGCCAGCCGGAAGGGACCTTATAGCAATCAGCCCCAGCATTTT
15,TRBJ1-1,TRBV5-1,many,.,CASSTLGAGNTEAFF,TGCGCCAGCAGCACCTTAGGGGCGGGGAACACTGAAGCTTTCTTT
14,TRBJ2-7,TRBV15,many,.,CATSRWTGGNEQYF,TGTGCCACCAGCAGGTGGACGGGGGGCAACGAGCAGTACTTC
16,TRBJ2-2,TRBV9,many,.,CASSLRDTTNTGELFF,TGTGCCAGCAGCCTCCGGGACACCACGAACACCGGGGAGCTGTTTTTT
15,TRBJ1-2,TRBV6-2/TRBV6-3,.,.,CASSTRDFTNYGYTF,TGTGCCAGCAGTACCCGGGACTTTACTAACTATGGCTACACCTTC
13,TRBJ2-7,TRBV4-1,few,.,CASASGPHTEQYF,TGCGCCAGCGCCTCGGGACCCCATACCGAGCAGTACTTC
14,TRBJ2-5,TRBV12-3/TRBV12-4,many,TRBD2,CASSLFGGGETQYF,TGTGCCAGCAGTTTGTTCGGGGGGGGAGAGACCCAGTACTTC
13,TRBJ1-2,TRBV12-3/TRBV12-4,many,.,CASGASRNYGYTF,TGTGCCAGCGGGGCCTCCCGGAACTATGGCTACACCTTC
13,TRBJ1-1,TRBV18,.,.,CASSPSPNTEAFF,TGTGCCAGCTCACCCAGCCCGAACACTGAAGCTTTCTTT
13,TRBJ1-1,TRBV6-2/TRBV6-3,.,.,CASSYSDTLEAFF,TGTGCCAGCAGTTACTCGGACACCCTCGAAGCTTTCTTT